Sequencing of this T cell receptor (beta chain) was carried out in a study of T cells in localized non-small cell lung cancer. Overall study results and limits: Uninvolved adjacent lung showed peak T cell clonality, exceeding tumor. Heterogeneity is still possible, as just one tumor region was sequenced.

V dropped 8 bases and J dropped 7; count of bases not matched to a gene: 10. Germline V gene sequence: CDR1 MNHGY, CDR2 SAAAGT. The CDR3 contains 13 residues. Only in-frame clones appear in the TCRdb table, and some are missing; sequencing was by immunoSEQ multiplex PCR. The sample consists of about 2,300 clones, 26% of them appearing once. Only a few counts were recorded for this clone. Its antigen is undetermined. The receptor was derived from a female donor over 55 with stage I lung adenocarcinoma. This specimen consisted of lung tumor tissue, obtained before any cancer treatment. The chain employs TRBV6-8 and TRBJ1-2, with 7 bases matching TRBD1. CDR3 DNA sequence: TGTGCCAGCCAGGGACAGTCGATTGGTGGCTACACCTTC. It codes for CASQGQSIGGYTF.